This paragraph covers one T cell receptor (beta chain) sequence. No antigen is known for it. TCRdb's copy holds only in-frame clones and misses some; the assay was immunoSEQ multiplex PCR. The sample has about 60,000 clones, 87% seen once. This sample is drawn from a study of OX40 agonist ivuxolimab in advanced cancers. Study results and limitations: By week 6 at 0.1 to 3.0 mg/kg, blood CD4+ and CD8+ T cells had expanded clonally.

The sequencing here drew on CD4+ or CD8+ T cells sorted from blood, taken in a trial of the OX40 agonist ivuxolimab. This receptor was obtained from an adult with an advanced solid tumor such as melanoma, head and neck, liver or kidney cancer.

The CDR3 DNA sequence: TGTGCCAGCAGCTTAGTGGCTAGCGCTCGCACAGATACGCAGTATTTT. Protein: CASSLVASARTDTQYF. This chain connects TRBV11-2 to TRBJ2-3, with D perhaps matching TRBD2 (6 bases). Germline V gene sequence: CDR1 SGHAT, CDR2 FQNNGV. V lost 1 base, J lost 1 base, and 12 bases lay in between. This CDR3 is built from 16 residues.